This T cell receptor beta chain comes out of a study of blood T cell repertoires in COVID-19. Overall study context: The origin of the acute and convalescent COVID-19 samples was the United States, Italy and Spain.

How the authors handled the data: Amplifying reference gene primers gave estimates of nucleated cell counts. The assay was immunoSEQ multiplex PCR, and TCRdb's table has in-frame clones only and misses some. V and J calls and clone size are copied from that table; D and trimming were computed from the DNA. Of nearly 400,000 clones in the sample, roughly 90% are singletons; the top ten hold about 1.7%. CDR1 and CDR2 from the germline V gene are DFQATT and SNEGSKA (reference sequence). CDR3 size: 9 residues. Trimming left V 6 bases short and J 11 bases short, with 10 bases between. The cohort comprised adults aged about 18 to 89 years residing in under 25 US areas. Recovery meant two consecutive negative NP/OP PCR tests, professional clearance, or resolved symptoms.

V usage is TRBV20-1 and J usage is TRBJ1-1, with no clear D. The clonotype was recovered from a woman aged 25 to 45 who had recovered from COVID-19. Sample: PBMCs or T cells enriched from blood (not recorded which). The CDR3 bases are TGCAGTGCCCAAGACACGGCTTTCTTT. Residues: CSAQDTAFF.